A selection of T cell receptor beta chains follows, all from one sample in a study of identical twins. From the 5' RACE reads, TCRdb called clonotypes with MiXCR, one entry per CDR3 protein. The profile covers some 240,000 distinct CDR3 sequences, with roughly a tenth appearing a single time and 9% to 10% taken by the ten largest. Sequencing input: memory T cells sorted from blood. The receptor set was obtained from a man aged 45 to 65 in good health. CDR3s include the opening cysteine and the closing phenylalanine or tryptophan. The order of the fields is CDR3 length, clone size, V gene, D gene, J gene, CDR3 DNA, CDR3 protein. D genes are given only for firm matches. Not every row has a clone size; where given, it reads once, few, many or a size class.

>14|many|TRBV6-2/TRBV6-3|.|TRBJ2-2
TGTGCCAGCAGTTTTTCCCTAGTGACCGGGGAGCTGTTTTTT
CASSFSLVTGELFF
>12|.|TRBV15|.|TRBJ2-7
TGTGCCACCAGCAACCCAGGAGGCGAGCAGTACTTC
CATSNPGGEQYF
>16|many|TRBV20-1|.|TRBJ1-5
TGCAGTGCTACAGATCGGGGCCTTGGTAGCAATCAGCCCCAGCATTTT
CSATDRGLGSNQPQHF
>16|many|TRBV5-1|.|TRBJ2-3
TGCGCCAGCAGCTTGGGTCCGGGACTTCCTACAGATACGCAGTATTTT
CASSLGPGLPTDTQYF
>12|many|TRBV20-1|.|TRBJ2-1
TGCAGTGCTGGCGGGACAAGGGGTGAGCAGTTCTTC
CSAGGTRGEQFF
>13|many|TRBV28|.|TRBJ2-7
TGTGCCAGCAGTGTTCGGTATTCCTACGAGCAGTACTTC
CASSVRYSYEQYF
>14|.|TRBV30|.|TRBJ1-1
TGTGCCTGGAGTGGAGGGTTGGGGAACACTGAAGCTTTCTTT
CAWSGGLGNTEAFF
>13|.|TRBV15|.|TRBJ2-5
TGTGCCACCAGCGAACAGGTTCAAGAGACCCAGTACTTC
CATSEQVQETQYF
>18|.|TRBV6-5|.|TRBJ1-3
TGTGCCAGCAGTTACTCCAAAGGCTCGGGAGGATCTGGAAACACCATATATTTT
CASSYSKGSGGSGNTIYF
>14|many|TRBV5-1|.|TRBJ2-3
TGCGCCAGCAGGGTGACAGAGGGGACAGATACGCAGTATTTT
CASRVTEGTDTQYF
>13|many|TRBV12-3/TRBV12-4|.|TRBJ1-2
TGTGCCAGCAGTTTAGGGGAAAACTATGGCTACACCTTC
CASSLGENYGYTF
>15|once|TRBV20-1|TRBD1|TRBJ2-1
TGCAGTGCGTACAGGGGGGCCAGCTCCTACGATGAGCAGTTCTTC
CSAYRGASSYDEQFF
>14|few|TRBV11-2|TRBD1|TRBJ1-1
TGTGCCAGCAGCTCTGGGGGGACAGGGGCTGAAGCTTTCTTT
CASSSGGTGAEAFF
>14|.|TRBV11-3|.|TRBJ2-7
TGTGCCAGCAGCCCGGGACCTACCACCTACGAGCAGTACTTC
CASSPGPTTYEQYF
>15|many|TRBV27|.|TRBJ2-1
TGTGCCAGCAGTTTATGGGCAGGGAAGGGGGATGAGCAGTTCTTC
CASSLWAGKGDEQFF
>17|many|TRBV3-1|.|TRBJ1-1
TGTGCCAGCAGCCCGACCGGCACAACCCGAGGGAGGGCTGAAGCTTTCTTT
CASSPTGTTRGRAEAFF
>15|few|TRBV27|TRBD2|TRBJ2-2
TGTGCCAGCAGTTTAAGCGGGGGGGCTTTCGGGGAGCTGTTTTTT
CASSLSGGAFGELFF
>15|.|TRBV6-1|TRBD2|TRBJ2-3
TGTGCCAGCAGCGGAACTAGCGGCTACACAGATACGCAGTATTTT
CASSGTSGYTDTQYF
>17|.|TRBV5-1|.|TRBJ2-6
TGCGCCAGCAGCTTGGGGACATTCCTCTCTGGGGCCAACGTCCTGACTTTC
CASSLGTFLSGANVLTF
>13|.|TRBV29-1|.|TRBJ2-5
TGCAGCGTTGTGAACAGTATGATGGAGACCCAGTACTTC
CSVVNSMMETQYF
>15|few|TRBV10-3|TRBD1|TRBJ2-1
TGTGCCATCAGTGAGTCAGGGGACAGGTACAATGAGCAGTTCTTC
CAISESGDRYNEQFF
>14|few|TRBV20-1|.|TRBJ1-4
TGCAGTGCTAGCCCGAGTGCAACTAATGAAAAACTGTTTTTT
CSASPSATNEKLFF
>15|many|TRBV29-1|TRBD1|TRBJ2-5
TGCAGCGTTGAATTCAGAGGACAGGGAGTTGAGACCCAGTACTTC
CSVEFRGQGVETQYF
>12|.|TRBV20-1|.|TRBJ2-7
TGCAGTGCTAGATTTGAATCCTACGAGCAGTACTTC
CSARFESYEQYF
>14|few|TRBV18|.|TRBJ1-1
TGTGCCAGCTCACCAGTGACACCGAACACTGAAGCTTTCTTT
CASSPVTPNTEAFF
>15|many|TRBV16|.|TRBJ2-3
TGTGCCAGCAGCCCCGCGAGGGGGAACACAGATACGCAGTATTTT
CASSPARGNTDTQYF
>14|.|TRBV19|.|TRBJ1-5
TGTGCCAGTTCCCAACCCGGGCGCAATCAGCCCCAGCATTTT
CASSQPGRNQPQHF
>13|.|TRBV6-1|TRBD1|TRBJ2-2
TGTGCCTATCGGACAGGGGACACCGGGGAGCTGTTTTTT
CAYRTGDTGELFF
>16|.|TRBV5-6|TRBD1|TRBJ2-2
TGTGCCAGCAGCGGGGCAGGGACAGGGCGAACCGGGGAGCTGTTTTTT
CASSGAGTGRTGELFF